The 15 T cell receptor beta chains given below trace back to one sample, sequenced in a study of beta chain features in type 1 diabetes. Expressed TCRB transcripts were sequenced because the entire RNA isolate underwent reverse transcription. This table comes from immunoSEQ multiplex PCR, and its TCRdb copy is limited to in-frame clones, with some not included. This repertoire shows approximately 150,000 clones, approximately 9.9% found once; its top ten account for approximately 2.2%. Sequencing was performed on central memory CD4+ T cells from blood. The receptors derive from a young woman in good health.

V usage is TRBV27 and J usage is TRBJ2-1; 10 bases line up with TRBD2. The CDR3 is made up of 16 amino acids. Germline-derived CDR1 and CDR2 are MNHEY and SMNVEV (reference sequence). After removal of 2 bases from V and 12 bases from J, the junction contained 13 bases not matched to a gene. The CDR3 bases are TGTGCCAGCAGTTTAGAAGCGGGGGGGCCCAGTATCGCGCAGTTCTTC. This codes for CASSLEAGGPSIAQFF.

This clone was counted between two and nine times. The CDR3 coding sequence is TGTGCCAGCAGCCGCGGGACTAGCGTGGGAGATACGCAGTATTTT. Protein product: CASSRGTSVGDTQYF. The V call is TRBV7-2, the J call TRBJ2-3; 10 bases line up with TRBD2. J gave up 5 bases and V 5 bases, and 7 bases lay outside the gene matches. This CDR3 contains 15 residues. CDR1 is SGHTA and CDR2 is FQGNSA in the germline V gene.

This chain uses TRBV5-1 with TRBJ2-1; 11 nucleotides match TRBD2. Germline CDR1 is SGHRS and CDR2 is YFSETQ. The CDR3 has 17 residues. V gave up 3 bases and J gave up 6 bases; unmatched junction bases: 11. The CDR3: CASSSLTSGVAGNEQFF. CDR3 nucleotide sequence: TGCGCCAGCAGCTCGTTGACTAGCGGGGTCGCGGGCAATGAGCAGTTCTTC.

The chain is built from TRBV18 and TRBJ2-7, with 9 positions matching TRBD2. V trimming: 2 bases; J trimming: 6 bases; junction bases outside the gene matches: 8. There are 15 residues in the CDR3. The germline CDR1 and CDR2 sequences are KGHSH and LQKENI. In DNA form, the CDR3 reads TGTGCCAGCTCACCAGGGAGCGGGAGGTTCGTCGAGCAGTACTTC. Translating gives CASSPGSGRFVEQYF.

In its sample, this clone was seen many times. The sample has other DNA sequences that encode this CDR3 too. The genes are TRBV2 and TRBJ1-5, with TRBD1 matching 9 bases. Looked up from germline, CDR1 is SNHLY and CDR2 is FYNNEI. The CDR3 contains 14 residues. V trimming: 4 bases; J trimming: 2 bases; junction bases outside the gene matches: 0. CDR3 region: CASSGTGGNQPQHF. DNA of the CDR3: TGTGCCAGCAGTGGGACAGGGGGCAATCAGCCCCAGCATTTT.

V is TRBV4-1 and J is TRBJ1-2; 8 bases are shared with TRBD1. This CDR3 is 14 amino acids long. CDR1 is MGHRA, CDR2 YSYEKL, per germline. V dropped 3 bases and J dropped 4; count of bases not matched to a gene: 4. CDR3 DNA sequence: TGCGCCAGCAGCCACAGGGGGCTGATCTATGGCTACACCTTC. It codes for CASSHRGLIYGYTF.

This clone was observed a few times. The V and J genes are TRBV9 and TRBJ2-1, with D possibly matching TRBD1 (5 bases). The V end was cut by 4 bases, the J end by 12 bases, with 23 bases between. In germline, CDR1 is SGDLS, CDR2 YYNGEE. The CDR3 runs 15 residues. CDR3 sequence reads: CASSPQQESGRAQFF. CDR3 coding DNA: TGTGCCAGCAGCCCACAACAAGAGTCGGGCAGGGCGCAGTTCTTC.

This clone was seen more than once but under ten times. J is TRBJ2-4 and V is TRBV4-2; no clear D. The CDR3 totals 16 residues. The germline V gene encodes CDR1 LGHNA and CDR2 YNFKEQ. V lost 0 bases and J lost 0, with 9 bases in between. CDR3 residues: CASSQEKTIAKNIQYF. The CDR3 region has the DNA TGTGCCAGCAGCCAAGAGAAAACTATAGCCAAAAACATTCAGTACTTC.

The table lists this clone with a few counts. The genes are TRBV5-1 and TRBJ2-3, with a possible D match to TRBD1 (5 bases). Trimming removed 5 bases at V and 6 bases at J, with 7 bases between. This CDR3 spans 11 amino acids. Germline V lookup: CDR1 SGHRS, CDR2 YFSETQ. This CDR3 is CASRTEDTQYF. In nucleotides, the CDR3 is TGCGCCAGCAGGACAGAGGATACGCAGTATTTT. The variable domain in full, completed from reference TRBV5-1 and TRBJ2-3, reads KAGVTQTPRYLIKTRGQQVTLSCSPISGHRSVSWYQQTPGQGLQFLFEYFSETQRNKGNFPGRFSGRQFSNSRSEMNVSTLELGDSALYLCASRTEDTQYFGPGTRLTVL.

This clone turned up a few times. This chain connects TRBV7-2 to TRBJ2-3, with D uncertain. In germline, CDR1 is SGHTA, CDR2 FQGNSA. V lost 5 bases to trimming and J lost 0 bases, with 6 bases between them. There are 13 residues in the CDR3. The CDR3 region is CASSETSTDTQYF. CDR3 nucleotide sequence: TGTGCCAGCAGCGAAACTAGCACAGATACGCAGTATTTT. Full variable domain (rest looked up from reference TRBV7-2 and TRBJ2-3): GAGVSQSPSNKVTEKGKDVELRCDPISGHTALYWYRQSLGQGLEFLIYFQGNSAPDKSGLPSDRFSAERTGGSVSTLTIQRTQQEDSAVYLCASSETSTDTQYFGPGTRLTVL.

The CDR3 here is CASSSEDRGGNSPLHF. In DNA, the CDR3 is TGTGCCAGCAGCTCCGAGGACAGGGGAGGCAATTCACCCCTCCACTTT. This rearrangement joins TRBV7-9 to TRBJ1-6; 9 bases agree with TRBD1. The germline V gene encodes CDR1 SEHNR and CDR2 FQNEAQ (reference sequence). After removal of 4 bases from V and 7 bases from J, the junction contained 8 bases not matched to a gene. The CDR3 runs 16 residues.

This clone was detected only a few times. The rearrangement links TRBV4-2 to TRBJ2-7; D gene ambiguous. V lost 6 bases and J lost 6, with 18 bases in between. This CDR3 has 14 amino acids. Germline assignment: CDR1 LGHNA and CDR2 YNFKEQ. For the CDR3, the DNA is TGTGCCAGCAGACCCTCTCCCCTCGGCGGCGAGCAGTACTTC. Translation: CASRPSPLGGEQYF.

The V and J genes are TRBV9 and TRBJ2-1, with 7 bases that match TRBD2. Germline V lookup: CDR1 SGDLS, CDR2 YYNGEE. The CDR3 extends over 15 amino acids. V lost 3 bases, J lost 8 bases, and 11 bases stayed unmatched. The CDR3 region is CASSEGPQGGDEQFF. CDR3 nucleotides: TGTGCCAGCAGCGAGGGCCCCCAGGGAGGGGATGAGCAGTTCTTC. The full variable domain, completed using reference TRBV9 and TRBJ2-1, is DSGVTQTPKHLITATGQRVTLRCSPRSGDLSVYWYQQSLDQGLQFLIQYYNGEERAKGNILERFSAQQFPDLHSELNLSSLELGDSALYFCASSEGPQGGDEQFFGPGTRLTVL.

V is TRBV19 and J is TRBJ2-2; perhaps TRBD2 as D (5 bases). The germline V gene has CDR1 LNHDA and CDR2 SQIVND (reference sequence). This CDR3 has 13 amino acids. V was shortened by 6 bases and J by 6 bases, with 11 bases between the two germline ends. CDR3 region: CASREEAPGELFF. The CDR3 DNA sequence: TGTGCCAGTAGGGAGGAGGCTCCCGGGGAGCTGTTTTTT.

CDR3 DNA sequence: TGTGCCAGCAGTTCCCCCGGCGGCGAAAAACTGTTTTTT. This gives the protein CASSSPGGEKLFF. The chain couples TRBV6-5 to TRBJ1-4, with D unresolved. This CDR3 contains 13 residues. The germline CDR1 and CDR2 sequences are MNHEY and SVGAGI. V gave up 4 bases and J gave up 8 bases, with 11 bases separating them.